This T cell receptor beta chain was documented in a study of shared clonotypes between healthy human individuals. Assay execution proceeded at the deep level. Genomic DNA per cell subset filled all wells of several immunoSEQ plates. Original handling: Because ImmunoSEQ provided only junction sequences with no quality scores, the filtering differed. Sequencing was performed with immunoSEQ multiplex PCR; in TCRdb, only in-frame clones are kept and a portion is missing. The V and J calls and the clone size are those of that table, but D and trimming were determined from the DNA. Among 2,500,000 or so clones listed, about 90% were seen once. Germline V gives CDR1 SGHNT, CDR2 YYREEE (reference sequence). The V end was cut by 0 bases, the J end by 4 bases, with 13 bases between. The CDR3 has 15 residues.

The TCR comes from a man between 18 and 35 years old in good health. Some clones in this sample may be carry-over from other donors' samples. Sequenced material: naive CD4+ T cells from PBMCs. The subset is: CD45RA+ positively selected. The chain links TRBV5-4 to TRBJ1-1; weak D call: TRBD1 (5 bases). The CDR3 nucleotides are TGTGCCAGCAGCTTGGGTTCAGGGAGCGCCACTGAAGCTTTCTTT. Residues: CASSLGSGSATEAFF.